The T cell receptor beta chain described here comes from a study of T cells in localized non-small cell lung cancer. Study-wide results and caveats: Median detection of top 100 tumor clones in adjacent lung was 57 clones. Uninvolved adjacent lung had higher T cell clonality than tumor and all other tissues. Patients showing higher blood T cell density tended to see longer overall survival.

TCRdb's copy holds only in-frame clones and misses some; the assay was immunoSEQ multiplex PCR. The sample gives 40,000 to 65,000 clones, around 84% of which show up once; approximately 15% is in the top ten. V shed 2 bases, J shed 4 bases, and the junction held 3 bases outside the gene matches. CDR1 and CDR2 (germline): MGHRA, YSYEKL. This CDR3 has 14 residues. This clone was found once. Antigen: not known. This TCR was recovered from a female donor with stage II lung adenocarcinoma. The chain couples TRBV4-1 to TRBJ1-2; 8 bases agree with TRBD1. The sequencing used PBMCs, collected before any cancer treatment. The CDR3: CASSQPTGGYGYTF. The CDR3 DNA follows: TGCGCCAGCAGCCAACCCACAGGGGGCTATGGCTACACCTTC.